One sample yielded the 15 T cell receptor beta chains listed below, sequenced in a study of blood T cell repertoires in COVID-19 (dated by TCRdb to 2018 to 2021). The library was produced with the immunoSEQ multiplex PCR assay. TCRdb mirrors the immuneACCESS table, restricted to in-frame sequences. Some clones are absent from its copies; in checked studies, under half trace to an unresolved V gene, and the reason for the others is unknown. For this sample the table gives about 200,000 clones, of which 65% to 90% were detected only once. The ten largest account for roughly 4.9% of the sample. Sequencing used PBMCs or T cells enriched from blood (not recorded which). Source of these receptors: a woman under 40 who had been exposed to COVID-19.

The chain joins TRBV9 to TRBJ2-7; tentatively, D is TRBD2 (6 bases). Germline values: CDR1 SGDLS, CDR2 YYNGEE. The V end was cut by 4 bases, the J end by 3 bases, with 17 bases between. The CDR3 consists of 15 residues. The CDR3 DNA follows: TGTGCCAGCAGCCTCAGTGGGGGAGGTGACTACGAGCAGTACTTC. Translating it yields CASSLSGGGDYEQYF. Variable domain in full (rest from reference TRBV9 and TRBJ2-7): DSGVTQTPKHLITATGQRVTLRCSPRSGDLSVYWYQQSLDQGLQFLIQYYNGEERAKGNILERFSAQQFPDLHSELNLSSLELGDSALYFCASSLSGGGDYEQYFGPGTRLTVT.

This clone was picked up a small number of times. The chain has TRBV11-2 and TRBJ2-5; 9 positions agree with TRBD1. V dropped 1 base and J dropped 5; count of bases not matched to a gene: 5. This CDR3 comprises 15 residues. CDR1 and CDR2 from the germline V gene are SGHAT and FQNNGV. The CDR3 spells CASSLGTGAGETQYF. CDR3 nucleotide sequence: TGTGCCAGCAGCTTAGGGACAGGGGCCGGGGAGACCCAGTACTTC.

This chain connects TRBV5-7 to TRBJ1-5; a weak D match, TRBD1 (6 bases). TRBV5-7 has ORF status, its function being uncertain. The CDR3 runs to 13 residues. Deletions cut 7 bases from V and 3 bases from J, with 11 bases between. This chain's CDR3 is CASVTGNNQPQHF. The CDR3 DNA reads TGTGCCAGCGTCACAGGGAACAATCAGCCCCAGCATTTT.

Comments on this clone: A much more abundant neighbour one base away suggests this may be a read error. This chain uses TRBV3-1 (or the pseudogene TRBV3-2) with TRBJ1-1; TRBD1 is a possible D gene (5 bases). The CDR3 is made up of 13 amino acids. Germline-derived CDR1 and CDR2 are LGHDT and YNNKEL (reference sequence). Trimming left V 3 bases short and J 1 base short, with 6 bases between. CDR3 loop: CASSQGQNTEAFF. The CDR3 region has the DNA TGTGCCAGCAGCCAGGGGCAGAACACTGAAGCTTTCTTT.

The chain links TRBV7-3 to TRBJ2-3; D is possibly TRBD2 (6 bases). V was clipped by 5 bases and J by 4 bases, with 13 bases between them. The CDR3 extends over 14 amino acids. The germline V gene encodes CDR1 SGHTA and CDR2 FQGTGA. The CDR3 sequence: CASSLKTRSDTQYF. Written as DNA, the CDR3 is TGTGCCAGCAGCCTGAAGACTAGATCAGATACGCAGTATTTT.

This chain links TRBV12-3 or TRBV12-4 with TRBJ1-1, with D uncertain. The CDR3 loop spans 11 amino acids. V lost 8 bases and J lost 8, with 12 bases in between. This CDR3 is CASRNFGEAFF. DNA for the CDR3: TGTGCCAGCCGTAACTTCGGGGAAGCTTTCTTT.

The chain links TRBV5-4 to TRBJ2-1; 7 bases match TRBD1. Unmatched junction bases numbered 9, after V lost 0 bases and J lost 3 bases. This CDR3 region has 17 residues. Germline V lookup: CDR1 SGHNT, CDR2 YYREEE (reference sequence). CDR3 region: CASSLGASQGDYNEQFF. The CDR3 DNA sequence: TGTGCCAGCAGCTTGGGTGCGAGTCAGGGGGACTACAATGAGCAGTTCTTC. Complete variable domain (other parts from reference TRBV5-4 and TRBJ2-1): ETGVTQSPTHLIKTRGQQVTLRCSSQSGHNTVSWYQQALGQGPQFIFQYYREEENGRGNFPPRFSGLQFPNYSSELNVNALELDDSALYLCASSLGASQGDYNEQFFGPGTRLTVL.

The chain couples TRBV27 to TRBJ2-2; the match to TRBD2 covers 7 bases. The CDR3 runs 15 residues. The germline CDR1 and CDR2 sequences are MNHEY and SMNVEV (reference sequence). The J segment lost 7 bases and the V segment lost 2 bases, leaving 7 bases of the junction unmatched. CDR3 sequence (DNA): TGTGCCAGCAGTTTAGAGCGGGGCCTGGGCGGGGAGCTGTTTTTT. Translated, it gives CASSLERGLGGELFF.

The chain couples TRBV7-6 to TRBJ2-7; 7 bases are shared with TRBD1. CDR1 is SGHVS and CDR2 is FNYEAQ in the germline V gene. The ends lost 4 bases at V and 2 bases at J; junction bases unmatched: 8. The CDR3 is 15 amino acids. The DNA for the CDR3 is TGTGCCAGCAGCTCAATACCAGGGGGAACCTACGAGCAGTACTTC. This sequence encodes CASSSIPGGTYEQYF.

The J gene is TRBJ1-5, the V gene TRBV5-1; the D is unclear. CDR3 length equals 14 residues. Germline assignment: CDR1 SGHRS and CDR2 YFSETQ. Trimming pared 4 bases from V and 4 bases from J, leaving 12 bases between. The CDR3 nucleotides read TGCGCCAGCAGCCCGGGTCCTCAGAATCAGCCCCAGCATTTT. It is translated as CASSPGPQNQPQHF. Complete variable domain (other parts from reference TRBV5-1 and TRBJ1-5): KAGVTQTPRYLIKTRGQQVTLSCSPISGHRSVSWYQQTPGQGLQFLFEYFSETQRNKGNFPGRFSGRQFSNSRSEMNVSTLELGDSALYLCASSPGPQNQPQHFGDGTRLSIL.

This clone was counted a few times. This rearrangement joins TRBV6-4 to TRBJ1-5, with 7 bases aligning to TRBD1. Trimming took 0 bases from V and 2 from J; bases not matched to a gene: 4. The V gene's germline CDR1 is MRHNA and CDR2 SNTAGT. The CDR3 has 16 amino acids. The CDR3 is CASSDSIRGGNQPQHF. For the CDR3, the DNA is TGTGCCAGCAGTGACTCTATCAGGGGGGGCAATCAGCCCCAGCATTTT.

This clone was seen only a few times. The V and J genes are TRBV27 and TRBJ1-1; D is ambiguous. Trimming took 3 bases from V and 3 from J, leaving 8 bases between them. The CDR3 is 13 residues long. Germline-derived CDR1 and CDR2 are MNHEY and SMNVEV (reference sequence). CDR3 sequence: CASSFGKHTEAFF. In DNA form, the CDR3 reads TGTGCCAGCAGTTTCGGGAAACACACTGAAGCTTTCTTT.

The V gene is TRBV7-3, the J gene TRBJ2-5, with 8 bases aligning to TRBD2. Trimming at V came to 5 bases and at J to 5 bases, leaving 7 bases not matched to a gene. Germline loops: CDR1 SGHTA, CDR2 FQGTGA. The CDR3 runs 14 residues. CDR3 residues: CASSPLGGAETQYF. The CDR3 DNA follows: TGTGCCAGCAGCCCTCTCGGGGGGGCGGAGACCCAGTACTTC.

The rearrangement links TRBV11-2 to TRBJ1-4, with D hard to call. The CDR3 has 15 residues. Trimming took off 5 bases at V and 0 bases at J, with 10 bases between the two ends. Germline assignment: CDR1 SGHAT and CDR2 FQNNGV. DNA for the CDR3: TGTGCCAGCAGCACCAGGCCTGCAACTAATGAAAAACTGTTTTTT. It yields the protein CASSTRPATNEKLFF.

The rearrangement joins TRBV10-3 to TRBJ2-5, with 8 bases fitting TRBD1. CDR1 and CDR2 from the germline V gene are ENHRY and SYGVKD. This CDR3 spans 16 amino acids. V gave up 6 bases and J gave up 1 base; unmatched junction bases: 10. CDR3 amino acids: CAISGGQAGGQETQYF. CDR3 nucleotides: TGTGCCATCAGCGGGGGACAGGCAGGGGGCCAAGAGACCCAGTACTTC.